This T cell receptor beta chain was captured by sequencing in a study of identical twins. TCRdb fed the 5' RACE reads into MiXCR, producing one record per CDR3 protein. The repertoire holds 500,000 to 600,000 distinct CDR3 sequences, with less than 25% as singletons. CDR1 is SGHAT and CDR2 is FQNNGV in the germline V gene. The CDR3 sequence is 17 residues long. The J segment lost 8 bases and the V segment lost 5 bases, leaving 17 bases of the junction unmatched. As to this clonotype: Its specificity is unknown.

Study-wide findings and caveats: Alpha sequences that were out-of-frame and twin-shared showed an excess of low generation probability.

This sample was shared with a second study, whose subject was T cells expressing NK-cell markers.

The sequenced sample consisted of CD4+ T cells sorted from blood. The sequence was collected from a woman between 18 and 30 years old in good health. The rearrangement links TRBV11-2 to TRBJ2-1, with 8 bases that match TRBD2. Written as DNA, the CDR3 is TGTGCCAGCAGCCCCGCCCTACTAGCGGAGAGTTGGGATGAGCAGTTCTTC. Encoded protein: CASSPALLAESWDEQFF. Variable domain in full (rest from reference TRBV11-2 and TRBJ2-1): EAGVAQSPRYKIIEKRQSVAFWCNPISGHATLYWYQQILGQGPKLLIQFQNNGVVDDSQLPKDRFSAERLKGVDSTLKIQPAKLEDSAVYLCASSPALLAESWDEQFFGPGTRLTVL.